The 3 T cell receptor beta chains presented below share a single source sample, sequenced in a study of blood T cell repertoires in COVID-19. The method was immunoSEQ multiplex PCR; TCRdb's version includes in-frame clones alone and lacks a portion of them. The sample has about 140,000 clones; 80% to 85% are singletons. Source material: peripheral blood. All receptors derive from a woman between 55 and 75 years old with acute or convalescent COVID-19.

In this sample, this clone turned up once. The chain employs TRBV28 and TRBJ2-1; D is perhaps TRBD2 (6 bases). Germline V CDR1 and CDR2: MDHEN, SYDVKM. V lost 7 bases to trimming and J lost 4 bases, with 14 bases between them. The CDR3 is made up of 14 amino acids. CDR3 sequence (DNA): TGTGCCAGCATGCTCGGGGGAGGATACAATGAGCAGTTCTTC. Translated: CASMLGGGYNEQFF.

This clone was counted a few times. The sample has other DNA sequences that encode this CDR3 too. The chain uses TRBV9 and TRBJ1-5; D is uncertain. The germline CDR1 and CDR2 sequences are SGDLS and YYNGEE. The CDR3 runs to 14 residues. Trimming took off 2 bases at V and 1 base at J, with 7 bases between the two ends. CDR3: CASSVDGSNQPQHF. The CDR3 DNA reads as TGTGCCAGCAGCGTCGACGGGAGCAATCAGCCCCAGCATTTT.

J is TRBJ2-3 and V is TRBV14; TRBD2 matches at 10 bases. The CDR3 sequence is 16 residues long. Trimming took 1 base from V and 1 from J; bases not matched to a gene: 2. From germline, CDR1 is SGHDN and CDR2 FVKESK. This CDR3 is CASSQGGTSGTDTQYF. The CDR3 nucleotides are TGTGCCAGCAGCCAAGGTGGGACTAGCGGCACAGATACGCAGTATTTT.